This T cell receptor beta chain derives from a study of T cells in Graves' hyperthyroidism and ophthalmopathy (dated by TCRdb to between 2018 and 2021). Concerning the study at large: Peripheral blood was collected at initial diagnosis, before any treatment. The paper reports TCR Vbeta CDR3 sequencing of more than 120 peripheral blood samples: 40 or so ophthalmopathy, about 75 hyperthyroidism and around 17 progressor patients. Following sampling, methimazole starting at 30 mg daily was given to hyperthyroidism patients, and high-dose intravenous methylprednisolone was given to ophthalmopathy patients. For training and testing, the roughly 93 patients in the discovery cohort were randomly divided in a 7:3 ratio. A discovery cohort of approximately 97 patients, 43 with Graves' ophthalmopathy and 55 to 60 with stable Graves' hyperthyroidism, was used to find distinguishing TCR V-J signatures. Thyroid tissue and blood T-cell repertoires from roughly 6 Graves' hyperthyroidism patients were also compared in the study. Whether ophthalmopathy could be predicted prospectively was tested in an independent validation cohort made up of roughly 19 hyperthyroidism patients plus 17 patients who later progressed to ophthalmopathy. Summary of the overall study and its limitations: Most expanded thyroid clonotypes (frequency above 0.001) were also detected in blood, suggesting blood repertoires may reflect thyroid immune responses. In validation, the model predicted progression to ophthalmopathy with over 65% sensitivity and less than 75% specificity, a median of 6.5 months before onset. In cross-validation, a model built on a 13 V-J signature told ophthalmopathy apart from stable hyperthyroidism with 87.88% sensitivity and about 81% specificity, and in testing the same model reached 80%/75%. No statistical method was used to fix the sample size in advance, and group allocation was not hidden from the investigators.

V lost 1 base and J lost 1 base, and the count of bases not matched to a germline gene is 7. There are 17 amino acids in the CDR3, from cysteine to phenylalanine inclusive. The sequence is cut down to CDR3 DNA, 51 bases in frame from base 1. The germline V gene yields MGHRA for CDR1 and YSYEKL for CDR2. Stable Graves' hyperthyroidism was defined as the absence of progression to ophthalmopathy over 18 months of follow-up. Hyperthyroidism patients were aged 18 to 65 years and newly diagnosed, with disease duration of less than 2 months. Any patient with an uncontrolled infection, another autoimmune disease, pregnancy or lactation was excluded. Diagnoses were based on clinical symptoms, serum thyroxine and TRAb, thyroid ultrasound and orbital computed tomography. PBMCs were isolated from about 9 ml of fresh peripheral blood by Ficoll-Paque density gradient centrifugation. Total RNA was extracted using Trizol reagent, and RNA quality was assessed on an Agilent 2100 Bioanalyzer.

TCR beta CDR3 regions were amplified from RNA transcripts. The first round of RT-PCR for the TCR CDR3 was performed with the HTBI primer set and the Qiagen OneStep RT-PCR kit. Libraries were constructed in a second round of multiplex PCR, after which size selection and purification were performed. Paired-end sequencing of the libraries was performed with 100 bp reads on an Illumina HiSeq2000. The original pipeline was this. Raw data were processed with SOAPnuke, discarding reads with adapters, uncalled bases, mean Phred below 15, or no exact constant-primer or identifier match. High-quality paired reads were merged with COPE v1.2.5, and unique nucleotide sequences were defined as clonotypes. MiTCR v1.1 was used to align clonotypes to the IMGT TRBV, TRBD and TRBJ reference segments. The analysis was restricted to V-J combinations with a frequency above 0.0001, which together covered roughly 99% of the repertoires. The TCS score was defined as the ratio of F50 (clonal expansion) to E x V (chaos), calculated using BLOSUM62-based TCRdist between CDR3 peptides within each V-J. Welch's t-statistics and random forest reduced fewer than 600 V-J features to about 13, which were used in a naive Bayes classifier (R e1071). Thyroid-blood repertoire similarity was quantified with the Morisita-Horn index. Starting from the raw public reads, TCRdb applied fastp trimming at Q25, assembled clones with MiXCR and retained in-frame beta chains. Every entry covers one CDR3 protein and lists the most common genes and DNA from its rows. The V and J calls were determined by TCRdb, not by the authors. Within this sample are about 840,000 distinct CDR3 sequences, with about 38% of them counted one time only. Together, the top ten hold around 10% of the sample.

Notes on this clonotype: Its target antigen remains unknown. No base qualities exist here, and no much larger clone lies one base off it.

The clonotype was recovered from a young man with Graves' hyperthyroidism. The chain employs TRBV4-1 and TRBJ2-7, and 10 junctional nucleotides match TRBD2. The sample comprised blood. CDR3 sequence: CASSQGIAGGPSYEQYF. The nucleotide sequence reads TGCGCCAGCAGCCAAGGGATAGCGGGGGGACCTTCCTACGAGCAGTACTTC.